This T cell receptor beta chain emerged from a study of CD8 T cells in ankylosing spondylitis. Findings and caveats of the study: For ankylosing spondylitis blood, a TCR beta motif of 8 or 9 highly homologous variants appeared characteristic.

This clonotype has a single count. No antigen is known for it. V gave up 4 bases and J gave up 0 bases, with 11 bases separating them. CDR1 and CDR2 from the germline V gene are SGHTS and YDEGEE. CDR3 length equals 15 residues. Quantitative barcoded 5'-RACE was used to prepare TCR beta libraries. Each CDR3 protein is one row after TCRdb ran MiXCR on the 5' RACE reads. The sample has 400,000 or so distinct CDR3 sequences; 25% to 30% are singletons. The specimen sequenced was blood, either unsorted or a sorted T cell fraction (not recorded which). This receptor was taken from a male donor with ankylosing spondylitis. The chain couples TRBV5-8 to TRBJ1-5; D may be TRBD1 (5 bases). Here the CDR3 reads CASSPRDYSNQPQHF. The CDR3 nucleotides read TGTGCCAGCAGCCCACGGGACTATAGCAATCAGCCCCAGCATTTT.